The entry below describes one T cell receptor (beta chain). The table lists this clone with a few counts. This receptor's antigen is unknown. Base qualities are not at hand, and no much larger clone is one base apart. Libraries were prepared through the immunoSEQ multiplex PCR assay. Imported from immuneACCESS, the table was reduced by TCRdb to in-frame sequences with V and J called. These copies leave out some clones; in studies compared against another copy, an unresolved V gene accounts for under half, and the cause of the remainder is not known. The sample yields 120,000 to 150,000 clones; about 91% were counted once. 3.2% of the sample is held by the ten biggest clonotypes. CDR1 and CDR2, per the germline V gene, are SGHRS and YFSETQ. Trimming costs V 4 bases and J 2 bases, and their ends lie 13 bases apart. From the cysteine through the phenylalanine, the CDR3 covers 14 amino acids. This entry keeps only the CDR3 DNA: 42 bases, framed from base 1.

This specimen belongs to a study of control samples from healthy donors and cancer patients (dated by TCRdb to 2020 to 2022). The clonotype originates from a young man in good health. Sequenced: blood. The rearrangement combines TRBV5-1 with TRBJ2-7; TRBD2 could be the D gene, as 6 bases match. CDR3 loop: CASSVGRTTYEQYF. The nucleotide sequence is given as TGCGCCAGCAGCGTCGGGAGAACGACCTACGAGCAGTACTTC. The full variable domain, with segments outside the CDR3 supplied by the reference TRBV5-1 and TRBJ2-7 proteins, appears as KAGVTQTPRYLIKTRGQQVTLSCSPISGHRSVSWYQQTPGQGLQFLFEYFSETQRNKGNFPGRFSGRQFSNSRSEMNVSTLELGDSALYLCASSVGRTTYEQYFGPGTRLTVT.